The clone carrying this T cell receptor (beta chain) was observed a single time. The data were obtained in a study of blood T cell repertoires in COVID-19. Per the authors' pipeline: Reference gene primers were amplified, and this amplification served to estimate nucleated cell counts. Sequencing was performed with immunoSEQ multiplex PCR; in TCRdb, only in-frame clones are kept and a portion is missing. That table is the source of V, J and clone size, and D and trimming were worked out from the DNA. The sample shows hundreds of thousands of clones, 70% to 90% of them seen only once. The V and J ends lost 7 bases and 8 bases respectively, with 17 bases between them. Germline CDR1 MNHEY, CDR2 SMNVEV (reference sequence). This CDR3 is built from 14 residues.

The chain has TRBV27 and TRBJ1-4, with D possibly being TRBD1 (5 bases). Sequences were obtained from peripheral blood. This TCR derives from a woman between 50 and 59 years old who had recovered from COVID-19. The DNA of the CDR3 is TGTGCCAGCAACCCCCGGGGGGGTCGAGAAAAACTGTTTTTT. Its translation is CASNPRGGREKLFF.